The rows below give T cell receptor beta chains drawn from one sample of a study of monozygotic twins with inflammatory bowel disease. TCRdb reprocessed the 5' RACE reads, keeping one entry per CDR3 protein, no DNA. The data include a few hundred thousand distinct CDR3 sequences; the top ten clones carry 5.6%. The sample comprised blood. The receptors stem from a human donor with ulcerative colitis or Crohn's disease, or a healthy co-twin of an affected twin (not recorded which). CDR3s include the opening cysteine and the closing phenylalanine or tryptophan.

V gene,J gene,CDR3 protein
TRBV6-5,TRBJ2-5,CASSYSQGSGETQYF
TRBV12-3/TRBV12-4,TRBJ1-6,CASSLLDGSSYNSPLHF
TRBV7-9,TRBJ1-1,CASSTAGGLVTEAFF
TRBV28,TRBJ2-7,CASIKTSGTYEQYF
TRBV29-1,TRBJ2-4,CSVEDPGQGPIQYF
TRBV6-6,TRBJ1-1,CASSYSGSHTEAFF
TRBV7-9,TRBJ2-7,CASSLVRANEQYF
TRBV3-1,TRBJ1-6,CASSATGALHF
TRBV6-1,TRBJ2-3,CASSPGAVRTDTQYF
TRBV2,TRBJ2-1,CASTSTGASYNEQFF
TRBV7-8,TRBJ2-1,CASSLYRGNEQFF
TRBV12-3/TRBV12-4,TRBJ2-2,CASSFHQRGLDTGELFF
TRBV2,TRBJ1-4,CASFKSSSGKRREYNEKLFF
TRBV2,TRBJ2-3,CASRRGGASTDTQYF
TRBV7-9,TRBJ2-1,CATRRAGMGADEQFF
TRBV5-4,TRBJ2-5,CASSSSGGWEETQYF
TRBV29-1,TRBJ2-3,CSVDASGQGAWYKWDTQYF
TRBV7-9,TRBJ2-7,CASGLDVAYEQYF
TRBV6-5,TRBJ2-7,CASRTGLRREQYF
TRBV7-8,TRBJ2-6,CASSRFGTGTSGANVLTF
TRBV10-3,TRBJ2-1,CAISESRREERFF
TRBV12-3/TRBV12-4,TRBJ1-1,CASSKDRVYGFF
TRBV5-5,TRBJ2-1,CASSPGLAHYNEQFF
TRBV4-3,TRBJ2-7,CASSQGDSDYEQYF
TRBV5-6,TRBJ1-2,CASSTRTGDYGYTF
TRBV6-1,TRBJ2-7,CASNLGQATSYEQYF
TRBV6-2/TRBV6-3,TRBJ1-5,CASSEPSGQNQPQHF
TRBV13,TRBJ2-5,CASSSLGQGARETQYF
TRBV27,TRBJ1-2,CASSQPGQGANYGYTF
TRBV3-1,TRBJ1-1,CASSQAGAAFF
TRBV5-4,TRBJ1-5,CASRLHMVGGCQPQHF
TRBV12-3/TRBV12-4,TRBJ2-1,CASSLDISTPKQFF
TRBV7-8,TRBJ1-5,CASSVGGTVSNQPQHF
TRBV6-2/TRBV6-3,TRBJ2-1,CASRKAGTSAYNEQFF
TRBV5-1,TRBJ2-1,CASSPRTGGLHEQFF
TRBV7-8,TRBJ1-1,CASSLEENTEAFF
TRBV7-9,TRBJ2-7,CASSLASGSQPPYEQYF
TRBV27,TRBJ1-4,CASTRDKKATNEKLFF
TRBV28,TRBJ1-1,CASRVGNTEAFF
TRBV27,TRBJ2-2,CASCPRQRGAGELFF
TRBV7-2,TRBJ2-7,CASRSTSGRPGEQYF
TRBV29-1,TRBJ2-1,CSVSTSGSNEQFF
TRBV15,TRBJ2-5,CATSRVASGGGTQYF
TRBV20-1,TRBJ2-3,CSARRLAGGRTDTQYF
TRBV30,TRBJ1-5,CAWSPTQGNQPQHF
TRBV5-1,TRBJ2-3,CASSSRGRGEIRTDTQYF
TRBV7-2,TRBJ2-3,CASSPQGGGLGSDTQYF
TRBV5-1,TRBJ2-5,CASSSHPTGGGETQYF
TRBV24-1,TRBJ2-1,CATSEPGQHNEQFF
TRBV13,TRBJ2-1,CASSSTEAGTSILVEQFF